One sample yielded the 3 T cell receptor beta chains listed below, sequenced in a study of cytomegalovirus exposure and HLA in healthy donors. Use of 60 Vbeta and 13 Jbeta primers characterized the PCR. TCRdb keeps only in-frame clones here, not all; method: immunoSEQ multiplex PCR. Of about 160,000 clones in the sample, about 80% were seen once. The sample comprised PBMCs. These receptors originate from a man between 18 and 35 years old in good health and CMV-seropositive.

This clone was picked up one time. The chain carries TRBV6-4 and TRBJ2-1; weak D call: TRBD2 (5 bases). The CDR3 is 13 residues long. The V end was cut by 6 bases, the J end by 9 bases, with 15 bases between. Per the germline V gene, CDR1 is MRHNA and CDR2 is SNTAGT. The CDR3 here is CASSATSLSEQFF. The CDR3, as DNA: TGTGCCAGCAGCGCTACTAGTCTGAGTGAGCAGTTCTTC.

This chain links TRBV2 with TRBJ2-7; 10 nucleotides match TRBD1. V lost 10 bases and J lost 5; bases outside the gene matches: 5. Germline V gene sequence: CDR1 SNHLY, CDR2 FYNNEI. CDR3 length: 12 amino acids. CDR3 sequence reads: CATRTGGHEQYF. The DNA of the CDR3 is TGTGCCACCCGGACAGGGGGACACGAGCAGTACTTC.

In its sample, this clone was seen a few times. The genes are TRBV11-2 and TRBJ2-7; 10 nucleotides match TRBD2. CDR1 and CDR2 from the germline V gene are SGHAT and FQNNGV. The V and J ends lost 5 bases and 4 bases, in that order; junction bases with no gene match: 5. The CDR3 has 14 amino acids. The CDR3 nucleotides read TGTGCCAGCAGCCCTGGACTAGCGGAATACGAGCAGTACTTC. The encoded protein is CASSPGLAEYEQYF.